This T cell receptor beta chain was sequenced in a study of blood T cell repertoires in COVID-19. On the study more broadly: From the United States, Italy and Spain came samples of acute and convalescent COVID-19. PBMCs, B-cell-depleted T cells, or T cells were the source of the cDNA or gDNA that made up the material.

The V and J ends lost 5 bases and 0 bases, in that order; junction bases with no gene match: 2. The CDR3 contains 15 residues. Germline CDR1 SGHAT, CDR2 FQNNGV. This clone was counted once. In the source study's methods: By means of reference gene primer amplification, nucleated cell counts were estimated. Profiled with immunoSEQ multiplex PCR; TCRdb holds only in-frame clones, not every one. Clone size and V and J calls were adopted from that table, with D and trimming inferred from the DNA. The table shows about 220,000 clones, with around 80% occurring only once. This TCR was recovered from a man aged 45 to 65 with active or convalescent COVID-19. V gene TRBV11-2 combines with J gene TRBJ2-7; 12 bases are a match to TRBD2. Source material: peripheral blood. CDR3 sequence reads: CASSLTSGSSYEQYF. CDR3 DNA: TGTGCCAGCAGCCTGACTAGCGGGAGCTCCTACGAGCAGTACTTC.